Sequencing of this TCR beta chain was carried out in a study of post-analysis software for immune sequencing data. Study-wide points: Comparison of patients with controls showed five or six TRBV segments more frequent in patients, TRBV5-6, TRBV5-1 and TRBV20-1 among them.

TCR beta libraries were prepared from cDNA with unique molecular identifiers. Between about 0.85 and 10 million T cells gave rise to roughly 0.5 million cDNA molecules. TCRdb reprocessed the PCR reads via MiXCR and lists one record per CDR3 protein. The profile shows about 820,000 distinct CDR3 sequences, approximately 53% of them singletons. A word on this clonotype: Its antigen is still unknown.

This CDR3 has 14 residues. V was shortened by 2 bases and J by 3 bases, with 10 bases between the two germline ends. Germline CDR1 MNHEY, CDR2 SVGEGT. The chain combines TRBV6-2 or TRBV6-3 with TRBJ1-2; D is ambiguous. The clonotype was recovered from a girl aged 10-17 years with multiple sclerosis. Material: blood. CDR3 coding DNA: TGTGCCAGCAGTTACCGGCTTGAGGACTATGGCTACACCTTC. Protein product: CASSYRLEDYGYTF.